These T cell receptor beta chains were read from a single sample in a study of blood T cell repertoires in COVID-19. Some clones are missing from TCRdb's copy, which holds only in-frame ones; the method was immunoSEQ multiplex PCR. The table records about 130,000 clones, roughly 86% of them present only once. Sequenced sample: peripheral blood. The receptors come from a human donor in a cohort sampled during active COVID-19. Each CDR3 is given with its conserved first and last residue. The D gene is left open where the match is weak. Clone size is stated in some rows and not others, as once, few, many or a class when expanded.

J,V,D,size,CDR3,DNA
TRBJ1-2,TRBV7-8,.,.,CASSLGTRGYTF,TGTGCCAGCAGCTTAGGGACTCGGGGCTACACCTTC
TRBJ2-3,TRBV7-9,TRBD2,.,CASEGLAGADTQYF,TGTGCCAGCGAGGGACTAGCGGGCGCAGATACGCAGTATTTT
TRBJ2-6,TRBV10-3,TRBD2,once,CAISESALAGARGANVLTF,TGTGCCATCAGTGAGAGCGCGCTAGCGGGTGCACGCGGGGCCAACGTCCTGACTTTC
TRBJ2-5,TRBV19,.,.,CASSGGPLGTQYF,TGTGCCAGTAGTGGGGGCCCGCTCGGGACCCAGTACTTC
TRBJ1-1,TRBV28,TRBD1,.,CASSLTGTGRPEAFF,TGTGCCAGCAGTTTGACCGGGACAGGGCGACCCGAAGCTTTCTTT
TRBJ1-4,TRBV18,TRBD1,.,CASSPNPGQGEEKLFF,TGTGCCAGCTCACCCAATCCGGGACAGGGGGAAGAAAAACTGTTTTTT
TRBJ1-1,TRBV5-1,.,.,CASSAGNTEAFF,TGCGCCAGCAGCGCGGGTAACACTGAAGCTTTCTTT
TRBJ2-1,TRBV2,.,.,CASISFNEQFF,TGTGCCAGCATCTCTTTCAATGAGCAGTTCTTC
TRBJ1-3,TRBV3-1/TRBV3-2,TRBD1,medium-sized,CASSQVQGAPGNTIYF,TGTGCCAGCAGCCAAGTACAGGGGGCTCCTGGAAACACCATATATTTT
TRBJ1-4,TRBV4-2,.,once,CASSRGTPGFGNEKLFF,TGTGCCAGCAGCCGGGGGACACCTGGGTTCGGAAATGAAAAACTGTTTTTT
TRBJ1-2,TRBV7-9,TRBD1,.,CASGQGYGYTF,TGTGCCAGCGGACAGGGCTATGGCTACACCTTC
TRBJ2-3,TRBV9,.,.,CASSGLGGGTDTQYF,TGTGCCAGCAGCGGTCTCGGGGGAGGCACAGATACGCAGTATTTT
TRBJ2-1,TRBV11-2,TRBD1,once,CASSRAGTAYNEQFF,TGTGCCAGCAGCCGCGCCGGGACAGCCTACAATGAGCAGTTCTTC
TRBJ2-1,TRBV7-6,TRBD2,.,CASSENSGGLDNEQFF,TGTGCCAGCAGCGAAAATAGCGGGGGGTTGGACAATGAGCAGTTCTTC
TRBJ1-1,TRBV5-5,.,.,CASSPHAGGMNTEAFF,TGTGCCAGCAGCCCCCATGCCGGGGGAATGAACACTGAAGCTTTCTTT
TRBJ2-3,TRBV6-5,TRBD1,.,CASKTGWDNTQYF,TGTGCCAGCAAGACAGGGTGGGATAATACGCAGTATTTT
TRBJ2-1,TRBV19,TRBD1,once,CASSSGQGDIVYNEQFF,TGTGCCAGTAGTTCAGGACAGGGGGATATCGTATACAATGAGCAGTTCTTC
TRBJ1-6,TRBV3-1/TRBV3-2,.,.,CASSQEVGGNSPLHF,TGTGCCAGCAGCCAAGAGGTAGGCGGAAATTCACCCCTCCACTTT
TRBJ2-3,TRBV5-8,TRBD2,.,CASSLAVLAGASSTDTQYF,TGTGCCAGCAGCTTGGCCGTTCTAGCGGGGGCCTCGAGCACAGATACGCAGTATTTT
TRBJ2-5,TRBV29-1,.,.,CSVGGVGGGETQYF,TGCAGCGTTGGAGGAGTCGGGGGAGGAGAGACCCAGTACTTC
TRBJ1-2,TRBV3-1/TRBV3-2,.,.,CASSRIFDSLYGYTF,TGTGCCAGCAGCCGTATTTTTGACAGTCTCTATGGCTACACCTTC
TRBJ2-5,TRBV13,.,few,CASSSLQETQYF,TGTGCCAGCAGCTCCCTTCAAGAGACCCAGTACTTC
TRBJ2-3,TRBV5-1,.,.,CASSLNLAGDTQYF,TGCGCCAGCAGCCTAAACCTCGCCGGAGATACGCAGTATTTT
TRBJ2-7,TRBV6-5,TRBD2,.,CASSNAGGRYEQYF,TGTGCCAGCAGTAACGCGGGGGGGCGCTACGAGCAGTACTTC
TRBJ1-2,TRBV5-6,TRBD1,.,CASRPTGTDFYGYTF,TGTGCCAGCAGACCAACCGGGACAGATTTCTATGGCTACACCTTC
TRBJ1-4,TRBV6-5,.,.,CASRDRTAVPKLFF,TGTGCCAGCAGGGACCGGACAGCGGTCCCAAAACTGTTTTTT